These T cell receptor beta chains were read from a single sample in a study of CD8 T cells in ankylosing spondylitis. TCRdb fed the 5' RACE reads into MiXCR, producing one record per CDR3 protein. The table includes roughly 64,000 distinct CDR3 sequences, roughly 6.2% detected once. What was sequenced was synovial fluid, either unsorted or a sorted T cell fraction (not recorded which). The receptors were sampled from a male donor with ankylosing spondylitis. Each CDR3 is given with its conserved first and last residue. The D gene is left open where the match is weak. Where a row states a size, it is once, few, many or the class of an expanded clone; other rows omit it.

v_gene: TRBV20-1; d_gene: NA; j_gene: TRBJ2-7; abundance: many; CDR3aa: CSARELGFSYEQYF; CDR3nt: TGCAGTGCTAGAGAGTTAGGGTTTAGCTACGAGCAGTACTTC
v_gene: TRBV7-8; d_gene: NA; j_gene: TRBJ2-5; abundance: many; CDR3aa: CASSSSGTKGTQYF; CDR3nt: TGTGCCAGCAGTTCTTCCGGGACGAAAGGGACCCAGTACTTC
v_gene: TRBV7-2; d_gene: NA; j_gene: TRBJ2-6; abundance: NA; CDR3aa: CASSLHGANVLTF; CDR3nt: TGTGCCAGCAGCTTACATGGGGCCAACGTCCTGACTTTC
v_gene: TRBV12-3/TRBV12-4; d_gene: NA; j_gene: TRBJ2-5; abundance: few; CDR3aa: CASKGGSAQETQYF; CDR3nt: TGTGCCAGTAAAGGAGGCTCTGCTCAAGAGACCCAGTACTTC
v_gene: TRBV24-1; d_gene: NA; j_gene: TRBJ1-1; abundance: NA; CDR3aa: CATTSRGQNTEAFF; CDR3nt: TGTGCCACCACCTCTAGAGGACAGAACACTGAAGCTTTCTTT
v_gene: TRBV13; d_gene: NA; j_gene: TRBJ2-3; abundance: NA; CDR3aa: CASSLAREQGTDTQYF; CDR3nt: TGTGCCAGCAGCTTAGCGAGAGAGCAAGGCACAGATACGCAGTATTTT
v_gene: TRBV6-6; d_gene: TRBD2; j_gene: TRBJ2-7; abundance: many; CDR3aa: CASSLAGDYEQYF; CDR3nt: TGTGCCAGCAGCCTAGCGGGGGACTACGAGCAGTACTTC
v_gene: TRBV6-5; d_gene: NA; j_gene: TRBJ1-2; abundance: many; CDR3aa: CASSLGGLGNYGYTF; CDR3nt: TGTGCCAGCAGTTTGGGGGGCCTAGGGAACTATGGCTACACCTTC
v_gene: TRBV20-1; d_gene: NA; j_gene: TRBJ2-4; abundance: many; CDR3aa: CSASGQGGPLAKNIQYF; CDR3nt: TGCAGTGCTAGTGGGCAGGGGGGGCCTCTAGCCAAAAACATTCAGTACTTC
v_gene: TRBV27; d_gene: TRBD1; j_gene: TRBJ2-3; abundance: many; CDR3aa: CASSRTGATDTQYF; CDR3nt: TGTGCCAGCAGTCGGACAGGGGCCACAGATACGCAGTATTTT
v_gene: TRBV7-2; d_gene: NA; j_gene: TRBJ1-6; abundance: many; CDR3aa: CASSPASRGNSPLHF; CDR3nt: TGTGCCAGCAGCCCGGCGAGCAGGGGTAATTCACCCCTCCACTTT
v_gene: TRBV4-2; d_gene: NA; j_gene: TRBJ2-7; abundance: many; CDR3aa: CASSREGQGEQYF; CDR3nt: TGTGCCAGCAGCCGCGAGGGGCAGGGAGAGCAGTACTTC
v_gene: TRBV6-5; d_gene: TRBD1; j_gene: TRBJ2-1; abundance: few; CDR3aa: CASSYSTGTSSYNEQFF; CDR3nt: TGTGCCAGCAGTTACTCGACAGGGACGAGCTCCTACAATGAGCAGTTCTTC
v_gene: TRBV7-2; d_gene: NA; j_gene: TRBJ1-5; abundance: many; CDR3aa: CASSLDGAGNQPQHF; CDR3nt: TGTGCCAGCAGCTTAGATGGGGCGGGCAATCAGCCCCAGCATTTT
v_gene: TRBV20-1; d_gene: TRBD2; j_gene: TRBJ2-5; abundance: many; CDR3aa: CSASGLAERTLETQYF; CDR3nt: TGCAGTGCTTCGGGACTAGCGGAGAGGACCTTAGAGACCCAGTACTTC
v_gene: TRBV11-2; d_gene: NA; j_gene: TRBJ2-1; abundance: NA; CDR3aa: CASSLMKGRLVQFF; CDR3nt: TGTGCCAGCAGCTTAATGAAGGGAAGACTTGTCCAGTTCTTC
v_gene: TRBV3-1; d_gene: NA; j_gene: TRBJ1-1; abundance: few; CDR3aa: CASSGDGTEAFF; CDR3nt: TGTGCCAGCAGTGGGGATGGCACTGAAGCTTTCTTT
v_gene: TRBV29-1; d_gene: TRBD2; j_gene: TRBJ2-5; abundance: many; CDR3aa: CSALGLAGETQYF; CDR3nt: TGCAGCGCCCTTGGACTAGCGGGAGAGACCCAGTACTTC
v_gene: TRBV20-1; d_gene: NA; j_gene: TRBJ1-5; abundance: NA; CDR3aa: CSARAPMDQPQHF; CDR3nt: TGCAGTGCTAGAGCTCCGATGGATCAGCCCCAGCATTTT
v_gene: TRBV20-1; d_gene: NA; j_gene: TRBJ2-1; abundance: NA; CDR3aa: CSAYPPGRRQYSYNEQFF; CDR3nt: TGCAGTGCATATCCCCCAGGACGTCGGCAATACTCCTACAATGAGCAGTTCTTC
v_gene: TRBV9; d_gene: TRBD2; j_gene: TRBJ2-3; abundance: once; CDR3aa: CASSQTSAGGTDTQYF; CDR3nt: TGTGCCAGCAGCCAGACATCAGCGGGAGGCACAGATACGCAGTATTTT
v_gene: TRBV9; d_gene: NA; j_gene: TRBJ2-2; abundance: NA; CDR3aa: CASSVGVGARGTGELFF; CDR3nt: TGTGCCAGCAGCGTGGGAGTGGGGGCCCGGGGCACCGGGGAGCTGTTTTTT
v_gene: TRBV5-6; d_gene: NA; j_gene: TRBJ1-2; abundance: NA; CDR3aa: CASSPIGENYGYTF; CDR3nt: TGTGCCAGCAGCCCGATCGGCGAAAACTATGGCTACACCTTC
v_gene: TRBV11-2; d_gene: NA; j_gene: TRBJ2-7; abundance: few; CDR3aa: CASSPAGQSNEQYF; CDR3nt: TGTGCCAGCAGCCCAGCGGGACAGTCTAACGAGCAGTACTTC
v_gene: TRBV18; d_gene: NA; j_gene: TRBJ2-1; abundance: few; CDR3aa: CASSLDYEQFF; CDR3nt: TGTGCCAGCTCACTTGATTATGAGCAGTTCTTC
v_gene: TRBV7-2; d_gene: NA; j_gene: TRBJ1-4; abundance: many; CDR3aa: CASSSQPGPNEKLFF; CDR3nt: TGTGCCAGCAGCTCCCAACCGGGACCCAATGAAAAACTGTTTTTT
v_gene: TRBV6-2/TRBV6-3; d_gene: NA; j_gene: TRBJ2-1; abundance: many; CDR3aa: CASKDIQGAASNEQFF; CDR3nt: TGTGCCAGCAAAGATATCCAGGGAGCAGCCAGCAATGAGCAGTTCTTC
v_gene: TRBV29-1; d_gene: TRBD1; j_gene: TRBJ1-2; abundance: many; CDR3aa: CSVGRQGARGYTF; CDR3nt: TGCAGCGTTGGCAGACAGGGGGCGCGTGGCTACACCTTC
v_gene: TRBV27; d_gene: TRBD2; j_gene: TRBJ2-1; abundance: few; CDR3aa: CASSLSFSGRPNEQFF; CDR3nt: TGTGCCAGCAGTTTATCGTTTAGCGGGAGACCAAATGAGCAGTTCTTC
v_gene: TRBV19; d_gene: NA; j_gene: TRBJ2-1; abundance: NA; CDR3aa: CATRRPGHLYNEQFF; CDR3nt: TGTGCCACCCGCCGCCCGGGACACCTTTACAATGAGCAGTTCTTC
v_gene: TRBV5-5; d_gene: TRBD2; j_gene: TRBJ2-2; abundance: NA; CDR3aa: CASSLGLAGGPNTGELFF; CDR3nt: TGTGCCAGCAGCTTGGGACTAGCGGGAGGGCCTAACACCGGGGAGCTGTTTTTT
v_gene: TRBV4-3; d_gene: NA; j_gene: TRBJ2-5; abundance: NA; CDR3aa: CASSLEYQETQYF; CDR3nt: TGCGCCAGCAGCCTTGAGTACCAAGAGACCCAGTACTTC
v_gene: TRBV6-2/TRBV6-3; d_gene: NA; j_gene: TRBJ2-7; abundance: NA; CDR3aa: CASRSSSHEQYF; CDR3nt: TGTGCCAGCAGGAGTAGCAGCCACGAGCAGTACTTC
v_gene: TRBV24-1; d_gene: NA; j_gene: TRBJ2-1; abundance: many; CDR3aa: CATSGPERGVYEQFF; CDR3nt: TGTGCCACCAGTGGGCCCGAAAGGGGAGTCTATGAGCAGTTCTTC
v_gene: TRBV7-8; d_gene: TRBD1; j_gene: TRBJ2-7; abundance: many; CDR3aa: CASSLRDRAVYEQYF; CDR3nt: TGTGCCAGCAGCTTAAGGGACAGGGCGGTTTACGAGCAGTACTTC
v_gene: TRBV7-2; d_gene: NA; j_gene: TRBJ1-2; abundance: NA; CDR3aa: CASSLAGGNYGYTF; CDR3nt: TGTGCCAGCAGCTTAGCGGGGGGAAACTATGGCTACACCTTC
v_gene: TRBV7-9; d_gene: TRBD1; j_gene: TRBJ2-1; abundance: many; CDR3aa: CASSGRGQGRGEQFF; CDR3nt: TGTGCCAGCAGCGGTCGGGGACAGGGACGGGGTGAGCAGTTCTTC
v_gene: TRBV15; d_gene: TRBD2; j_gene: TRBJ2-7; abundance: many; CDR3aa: CATTTRLAGGPSYEQYF; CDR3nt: TGTGCCACCACCACAAGACTAGCGGGAGGTCCCTCCTACGAGCAGTACTTC
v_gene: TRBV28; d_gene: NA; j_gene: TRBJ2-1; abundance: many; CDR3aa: CASSLGTFVGNEQFF; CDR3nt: TGTGCCAGCAGTTTAGGGACGTTCGTCGGCAATGAGCAGTTCTTC
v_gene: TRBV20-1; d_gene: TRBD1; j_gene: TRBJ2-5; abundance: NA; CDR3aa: CSAPETGGQETQYF; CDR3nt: TGCAGCGCTCCCGAGACAGGGGGCCAAGAGACCCAGTACTTC
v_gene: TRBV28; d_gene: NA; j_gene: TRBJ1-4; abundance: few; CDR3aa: CASSLGQGREKLFF; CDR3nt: TGTGCCAGCAGTTTGGGTCAGGGGCGGGAAAAACTGTTTTTT
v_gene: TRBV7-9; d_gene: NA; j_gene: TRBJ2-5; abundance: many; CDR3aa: CASSLRVGETQYF; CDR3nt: TGTGCCAGCAGCTTACGGGTGGGAGAGACCCAGTACTTC
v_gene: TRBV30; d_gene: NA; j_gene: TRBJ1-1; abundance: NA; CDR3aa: CAWSEDGPEAFF; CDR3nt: TGTGCCTGGAGTGAGGACGGGCCTGAAGCTTTCTTT
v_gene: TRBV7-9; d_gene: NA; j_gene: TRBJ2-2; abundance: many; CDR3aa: CASSRLGTGELFF; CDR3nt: TGTGCCAGCAGCCGTTTGGGCACCGGGGAGCTGTTTTTT
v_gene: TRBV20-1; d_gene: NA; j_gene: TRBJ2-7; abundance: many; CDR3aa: CSAALDRYEQYF; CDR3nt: TGCAGTGCAGCCCTGGATAGGTACGAGCAGTACTTC